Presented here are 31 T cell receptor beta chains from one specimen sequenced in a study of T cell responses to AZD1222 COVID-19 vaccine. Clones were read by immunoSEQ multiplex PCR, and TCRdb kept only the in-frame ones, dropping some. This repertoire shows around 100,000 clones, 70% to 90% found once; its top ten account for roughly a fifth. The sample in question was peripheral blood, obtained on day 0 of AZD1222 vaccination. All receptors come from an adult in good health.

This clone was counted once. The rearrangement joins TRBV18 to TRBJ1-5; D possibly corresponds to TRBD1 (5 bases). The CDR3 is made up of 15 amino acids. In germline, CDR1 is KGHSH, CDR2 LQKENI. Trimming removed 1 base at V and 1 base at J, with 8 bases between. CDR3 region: CASSPQGQSNQPQHF. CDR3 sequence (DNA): TGTGCCAGCTCACCACAAGGACAAAGCAATCAGCCCCAGCATTTT.

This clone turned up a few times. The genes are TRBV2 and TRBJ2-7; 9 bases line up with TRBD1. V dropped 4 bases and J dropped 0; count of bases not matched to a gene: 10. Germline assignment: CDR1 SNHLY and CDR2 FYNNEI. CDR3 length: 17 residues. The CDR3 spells CASSVTLQGALSYEQYF. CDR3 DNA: TGTGCCAGCAGTGTCACCCTACAGGGGGCCCTCTCCTACGAGCAGTACTTC.

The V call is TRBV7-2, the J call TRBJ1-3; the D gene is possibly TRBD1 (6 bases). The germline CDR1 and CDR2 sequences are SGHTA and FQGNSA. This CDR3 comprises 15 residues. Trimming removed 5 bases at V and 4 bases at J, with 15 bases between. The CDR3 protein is CASSRRQGSGNTIYF. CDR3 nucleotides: TGTGCCAGCAGCCGGCGGCAGGGGTCCGGAAACACCATATATTTT.

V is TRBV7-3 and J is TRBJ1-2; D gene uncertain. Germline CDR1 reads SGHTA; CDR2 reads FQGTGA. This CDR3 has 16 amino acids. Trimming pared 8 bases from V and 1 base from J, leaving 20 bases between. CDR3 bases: TGTGCCAGCGGGGTAGGGCCATTAATTGGTAACTATGGCTACACCTTC. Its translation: CASGVGPLIGNYGYTF.

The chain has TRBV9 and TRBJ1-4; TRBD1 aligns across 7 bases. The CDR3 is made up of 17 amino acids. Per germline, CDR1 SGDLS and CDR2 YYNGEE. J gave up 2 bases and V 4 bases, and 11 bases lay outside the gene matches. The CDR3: CASSSRRQGSTNEKLFF. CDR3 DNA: TGTGCCAGCAGCAGCCGCCGACAGGGATCGACTAATGAAAAACTGTTTTTT.

The DNA of the CDR3 is TGTGCCAGCAGTCAATGGGGGCCCACTGAAGCTTTCTTT. Its translation is CASSQWGPTEAFF. V is TRBV6-5 and J is TRBJ1-1, with D perhaps matching TRBD1 (6 bases). There are 13 residues in the CDR3. Germline values: CDR1 MNHEY, CDR2 SVGAGI. Trimming shortened V by 5 bases and J by 4 bases, and 11 bases separated the two germline ends.

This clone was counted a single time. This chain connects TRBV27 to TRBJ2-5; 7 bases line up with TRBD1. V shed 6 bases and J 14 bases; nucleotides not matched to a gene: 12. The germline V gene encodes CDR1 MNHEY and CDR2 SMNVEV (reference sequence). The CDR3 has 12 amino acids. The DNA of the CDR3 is TGTGCCAGCAGATACACCGGGACAGCTTCTTACTTC. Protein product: CASRYTGTASYF.

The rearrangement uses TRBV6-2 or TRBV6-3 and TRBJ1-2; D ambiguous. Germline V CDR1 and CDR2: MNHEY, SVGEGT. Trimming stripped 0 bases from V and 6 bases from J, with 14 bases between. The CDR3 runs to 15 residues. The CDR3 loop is CASSYSTVMEDGYTF. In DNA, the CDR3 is TGTGCCAGCAGTTACTCGACGGTCATGGAAGATGGCTACACCTTC.

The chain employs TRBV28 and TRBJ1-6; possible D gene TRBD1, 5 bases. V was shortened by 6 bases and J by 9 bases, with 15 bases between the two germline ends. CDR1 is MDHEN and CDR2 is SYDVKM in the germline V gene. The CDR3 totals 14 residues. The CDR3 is CASRKGTWGSPLHF. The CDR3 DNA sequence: TGTGCCAGCAGAAAAGGGACGTGGGGTTCACCCCTCCACTTT.

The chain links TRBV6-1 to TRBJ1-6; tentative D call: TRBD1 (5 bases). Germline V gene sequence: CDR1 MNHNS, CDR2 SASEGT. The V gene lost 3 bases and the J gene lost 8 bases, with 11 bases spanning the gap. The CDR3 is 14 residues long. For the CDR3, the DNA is TGTGCCAGCAGTGATAACAGGAAGGATTCACCCCTCCACTTT. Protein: CASSDNRKDSPLHF.

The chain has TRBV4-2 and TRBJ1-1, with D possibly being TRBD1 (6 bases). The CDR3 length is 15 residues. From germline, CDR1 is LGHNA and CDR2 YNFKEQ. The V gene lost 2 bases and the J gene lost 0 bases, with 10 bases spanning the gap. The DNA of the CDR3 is TGTGCCAGCAGCCAACTACAGGGAGTGAACACTGAAGCTTTCTTT. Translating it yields CASSQLQGVNTEAFF.

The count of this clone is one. The CDR3, as DNA: TGCGCCAGCAGCTTGGGCCTTCGGGGTGATAATGAAAAACTGTTTTTT. This translates into CASSLGLRGDNEKLFF. V gene TRBV5-1 combines with J gene TRBJ1-4, with D unresolved. The germline CDR1 and CDR2 sequences are SGHRS and YFSETQ. The V and J ends lost 0 bases and 4 bases respectively, with 13 bases between them. This CDR3 has 16 residues.

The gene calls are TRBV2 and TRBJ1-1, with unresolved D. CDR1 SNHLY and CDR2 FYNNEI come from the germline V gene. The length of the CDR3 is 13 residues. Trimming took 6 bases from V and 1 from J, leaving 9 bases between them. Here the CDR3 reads CASRGSWNTEAFF. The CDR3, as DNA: TGTGCCAGCAGGGGCAGTTGGAACACTGAAGCTTTCTTT.

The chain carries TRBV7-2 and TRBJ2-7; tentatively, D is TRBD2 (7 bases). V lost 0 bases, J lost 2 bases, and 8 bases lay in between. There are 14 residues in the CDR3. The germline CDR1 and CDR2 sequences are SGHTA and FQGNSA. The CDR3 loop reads CASSLAGGPYEQYF. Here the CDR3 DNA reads TGTGCCAGCAGCTTAGCGGGGGGGCCCTACGAGCAGTACTTC.

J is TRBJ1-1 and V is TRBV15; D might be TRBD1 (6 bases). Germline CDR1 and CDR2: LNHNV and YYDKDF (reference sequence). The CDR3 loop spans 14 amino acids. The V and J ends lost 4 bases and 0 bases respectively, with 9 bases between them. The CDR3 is CATSTRGMNTEAFF. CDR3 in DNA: TGTGCCACCAGCACCAGGGGCATGAACACTGAAGCTTTCTTT.

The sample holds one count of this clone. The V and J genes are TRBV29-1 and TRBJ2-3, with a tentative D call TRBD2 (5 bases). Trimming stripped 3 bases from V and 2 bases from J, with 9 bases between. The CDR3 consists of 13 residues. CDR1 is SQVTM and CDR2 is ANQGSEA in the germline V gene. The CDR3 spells CSVDQLDTDTQYF. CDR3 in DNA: TGCAGCGTTGACCAACTAGACACAGATACGCAGTATTTT.

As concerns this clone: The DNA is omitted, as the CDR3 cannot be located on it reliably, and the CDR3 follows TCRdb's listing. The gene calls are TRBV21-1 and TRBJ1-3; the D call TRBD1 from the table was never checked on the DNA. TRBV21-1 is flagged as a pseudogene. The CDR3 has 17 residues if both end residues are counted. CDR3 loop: CASSKFFGTGSGNTIYF.

In nucleotides, the CDR3 is TGTGCCAGCAGTTCCGGGGTTTATAATTCACCCCTCCACTTT. Encoded protein: CASSSGVYNSPLHF. The V gene is TRBV6-5, the J gene TRBJ1-6; D ambiguous. The V end lost 4 bases, the J end lost 4 bases, and 8 bases lay between the germline ends. The CDR3 has 14 residues. Germline-derived CDR1 and CDR2 are MNHEY and SVGAGI.

The CDR3 spells CASSYDRVGYGYTF. As DNA, the CDR3 is TGTGCCAGCAGTTACGACAGGGTAGGGTATGGCTACACCTTC. This chain links TRBV6-5 with TRBJ1-2, with 7 bases identical to TRBD1. After removal of 2 bases from V and 5 bases from J, the junction contained 5 bases not matched to a gene. The CDR3 length is 14 residues. In germline, CDR1 is MNHEY, CDR2 SVGAGI.

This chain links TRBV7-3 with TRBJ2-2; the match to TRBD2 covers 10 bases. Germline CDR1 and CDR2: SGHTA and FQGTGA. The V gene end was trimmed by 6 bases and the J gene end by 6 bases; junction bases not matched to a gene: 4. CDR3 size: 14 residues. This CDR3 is CASSPSGSSGELFF. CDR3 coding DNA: TGTGCCAGCAGTCCTAGCGGGAGCTCCGGGGAGCTGTTTTTT.

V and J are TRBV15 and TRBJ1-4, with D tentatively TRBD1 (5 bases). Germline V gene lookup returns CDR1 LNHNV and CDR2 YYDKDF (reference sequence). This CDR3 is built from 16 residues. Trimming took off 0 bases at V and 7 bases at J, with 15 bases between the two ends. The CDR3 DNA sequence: TGTGCCACCAGCAGAGATTCAGGGAGTGGGGGTGAAAAACTGTTTTTT. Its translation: CATSRDSGSGGEKLFF. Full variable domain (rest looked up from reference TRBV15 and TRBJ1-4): DAMVIQNPRYQVTQFGKPVTLSCSQTLNHNVMYWYQQKSSQAPKLLFHYYDKDFNNEADTPDNFQSRRPNTSFCFLDIRSPGLGDTAMYLCATSRDSGSGGEKLFFGSGTQLSVL.

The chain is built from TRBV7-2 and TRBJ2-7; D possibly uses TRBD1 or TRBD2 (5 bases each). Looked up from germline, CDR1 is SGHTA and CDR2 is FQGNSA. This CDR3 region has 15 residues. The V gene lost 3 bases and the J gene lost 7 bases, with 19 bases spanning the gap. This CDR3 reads CASSFWQGSSGEQYF. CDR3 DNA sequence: TGTGCCAGCAGCTTTTGGCAGGGAAGTTCGGGGGAGCAGTACTTC.

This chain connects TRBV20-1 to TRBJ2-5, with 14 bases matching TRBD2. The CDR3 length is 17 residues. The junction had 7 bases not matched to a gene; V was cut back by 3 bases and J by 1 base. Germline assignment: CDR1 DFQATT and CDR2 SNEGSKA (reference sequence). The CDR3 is CSASWGTSGSFQETQYF. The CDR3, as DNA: TGCAGTGCTAGTTGGGGGACTAGCGGGAGTTTCCAAGAGACCCAGTACTTC.

In nucleotides, the CDR3 is TGCGCCAGCAGCCCCGTCATTGCGGATACTGAAGCTTTCTTT. Translating gives CASSPVIADTEAFF. This chain connects TRBV5-1 to TRBJ1-1; no clear D. The CDR3 has 14 residues. The V and J ends lost 4 bases and 5 bases respectively, with 15 bases between them. Germline V gene data show CDR1 as SGHRS and CDR2 as YFSETQ.

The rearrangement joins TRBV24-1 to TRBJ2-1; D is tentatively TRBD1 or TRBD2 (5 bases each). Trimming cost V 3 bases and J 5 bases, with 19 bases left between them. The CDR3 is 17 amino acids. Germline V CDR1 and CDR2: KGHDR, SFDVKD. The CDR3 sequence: CATSDTRTGTPNNEQFF. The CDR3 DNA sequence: TGTGCCACCAGTGATACCCGCACCGGGACGCCGAACAATGAGCAGTTCTTC.

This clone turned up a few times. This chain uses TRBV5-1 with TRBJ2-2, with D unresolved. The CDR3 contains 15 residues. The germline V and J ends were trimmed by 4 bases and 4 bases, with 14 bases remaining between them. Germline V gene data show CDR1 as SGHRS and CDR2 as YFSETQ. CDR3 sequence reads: CASSLGPDSTGELFF. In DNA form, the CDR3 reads TGCGCCAGCAGCCTTGGACCGGATAGCACCGGGGAGCTGTTTTTT.

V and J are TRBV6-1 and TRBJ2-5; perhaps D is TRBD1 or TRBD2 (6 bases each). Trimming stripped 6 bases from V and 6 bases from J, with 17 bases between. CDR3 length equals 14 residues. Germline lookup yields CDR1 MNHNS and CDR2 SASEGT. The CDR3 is CASSSSGGAKTQYF. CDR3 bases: TGTGCCAGCAGCTCTTCCGGGGGCGCGAAGACCCAGTACTTC.

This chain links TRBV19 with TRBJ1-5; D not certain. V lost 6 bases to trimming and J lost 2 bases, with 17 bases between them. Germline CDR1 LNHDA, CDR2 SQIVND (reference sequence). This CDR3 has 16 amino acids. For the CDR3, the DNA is TGTGCCAGTAGGGACCTAATCAGGAAGGGCAATCAGCCCCAGCATTTT. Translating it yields CASRDLIRKGNQPQHF.

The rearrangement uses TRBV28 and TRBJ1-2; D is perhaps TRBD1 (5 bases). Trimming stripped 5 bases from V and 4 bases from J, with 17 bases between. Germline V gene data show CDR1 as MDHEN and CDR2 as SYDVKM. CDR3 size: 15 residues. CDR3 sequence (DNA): TGTGCCAGCAGTCCCGGGGGGGGGAAAAGCTATGGCTACACCTTC. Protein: CASSPGGGKSYGYTF.

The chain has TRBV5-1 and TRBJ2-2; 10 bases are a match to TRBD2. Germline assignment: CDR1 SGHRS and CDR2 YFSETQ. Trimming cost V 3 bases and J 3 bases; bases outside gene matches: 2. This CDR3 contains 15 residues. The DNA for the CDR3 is TGCGCCAGCAGCTCCGGACTAGCGGACACCGGGGAGCTGTTTTTT. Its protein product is CASSSGLADTGELFF.

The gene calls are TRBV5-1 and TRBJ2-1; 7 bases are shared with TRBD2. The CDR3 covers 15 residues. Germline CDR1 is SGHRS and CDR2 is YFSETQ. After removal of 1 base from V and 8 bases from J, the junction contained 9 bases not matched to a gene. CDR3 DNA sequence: TGCGCCAGCAGCTTGCTGGCGGGAGTCGGCTATGAGCAGTTCTTC. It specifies CASSLLAGVGYEQFF.